This is a list of T cell receptor beta chains from one sample in a study of T-cell reconstitution after alpha-beta-depleted transplantation in children. Each CDR3 protein is one row after TCRdb ran MiXCR on the PCR reads. The sample carries 200,000 or so distinct CDR3 sequences, roughly 6% recorded once. The input for sequencing was PBMCs, taken before TCRalphabeta/CD19-depleted stem cell transplant. Source of these receptors: a girl under three years old with combined immunodeficiency, due to receive a stem cell transplant. CDR3s include the opening cysteine and the closing phenylalanine or tryptophan.

V	CDR3
TRBV28	CASSSPGTSGRGETQYF
TRBV29-1	CSVVGVGTEAFF
TRBV7-6	CASSLVGQVYNEQFF
TRBV7-8	CASSLDAQGRDVSYNEQFF
TRBV6-5	CASSFGTGGLYGYTF
TRBV7-6	CASRRRDLGNPQETQYF
TRBV29-1	CSVVTGQTYEQYF
TRBV27	CASSLSRLNEQFF
TRBV4-3	CASSQGGGNTIYF
TRBV7-2	CASSLDLKASYEQYF
TRBV4-1	CASSPRQGYYNEQFF
TRBV5-1	CASSFFLRGRERAGANVLTF
TRBV29-1	CSVEEQYGYTF